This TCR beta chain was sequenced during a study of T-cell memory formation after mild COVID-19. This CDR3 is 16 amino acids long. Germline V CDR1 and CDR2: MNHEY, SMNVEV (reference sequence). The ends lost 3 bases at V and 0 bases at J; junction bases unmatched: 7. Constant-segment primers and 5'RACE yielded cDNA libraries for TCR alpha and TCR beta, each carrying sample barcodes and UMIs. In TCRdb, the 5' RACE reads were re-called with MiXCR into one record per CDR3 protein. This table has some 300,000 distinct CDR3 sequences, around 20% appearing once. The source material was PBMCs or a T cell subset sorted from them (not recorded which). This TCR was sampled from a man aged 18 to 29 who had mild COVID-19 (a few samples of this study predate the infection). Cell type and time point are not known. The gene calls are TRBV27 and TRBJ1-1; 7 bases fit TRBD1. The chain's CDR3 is CASSLTGLTMNTEAFF. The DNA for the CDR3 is TGTGCCAGCAGTTTGACAGGGCTTACTATGAACACTGAAGCTTTCTTT.